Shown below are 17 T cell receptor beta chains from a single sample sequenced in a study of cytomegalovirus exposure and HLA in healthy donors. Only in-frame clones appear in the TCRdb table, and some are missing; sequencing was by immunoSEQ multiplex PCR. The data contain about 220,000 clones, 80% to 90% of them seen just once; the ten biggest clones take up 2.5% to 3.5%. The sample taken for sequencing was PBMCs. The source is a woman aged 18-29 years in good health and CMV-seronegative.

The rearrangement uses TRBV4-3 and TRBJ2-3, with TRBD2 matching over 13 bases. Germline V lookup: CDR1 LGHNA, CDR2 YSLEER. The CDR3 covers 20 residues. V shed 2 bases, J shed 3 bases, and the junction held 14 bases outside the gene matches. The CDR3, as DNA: TGCGCCAGCAGCCAAACCGGGACTAGCGGGAATCTGGCTTCGACAGATACGCAGTATTTT. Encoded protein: CASSQTGTSGNLASTDTQYF.

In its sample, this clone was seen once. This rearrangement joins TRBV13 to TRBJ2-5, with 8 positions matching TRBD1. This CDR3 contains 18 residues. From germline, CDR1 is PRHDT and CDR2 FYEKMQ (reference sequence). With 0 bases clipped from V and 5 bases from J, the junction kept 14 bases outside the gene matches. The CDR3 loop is CASSLGYPQRQGKETQYF. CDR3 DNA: TGTGCCAGCAGCTTAGGTTACCCCCAAAGACAGGGGAAGGAGACCCAGTACTTC.

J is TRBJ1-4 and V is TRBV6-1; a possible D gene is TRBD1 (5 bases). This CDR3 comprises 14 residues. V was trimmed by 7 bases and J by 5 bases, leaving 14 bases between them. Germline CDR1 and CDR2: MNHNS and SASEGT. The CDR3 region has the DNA TGTGCCAGCACGCGACGGGGGGAAAATGAAAAACTGTTTTTT. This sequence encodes CASTRRGENEKLFF.

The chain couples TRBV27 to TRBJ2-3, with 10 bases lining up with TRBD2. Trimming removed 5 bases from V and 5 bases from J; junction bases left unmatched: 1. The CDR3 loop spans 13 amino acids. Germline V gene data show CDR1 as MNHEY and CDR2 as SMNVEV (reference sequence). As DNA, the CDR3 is TGTGCCAGCAGTCTAGCGGGAGTAGATACGCAGTATTTT. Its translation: CASSLAGVDTQYF.

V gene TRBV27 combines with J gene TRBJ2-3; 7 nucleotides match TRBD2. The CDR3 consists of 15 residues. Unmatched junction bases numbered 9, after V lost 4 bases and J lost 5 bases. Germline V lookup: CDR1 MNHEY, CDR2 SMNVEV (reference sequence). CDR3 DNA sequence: TGTGCCAGCAGTTCTGAGTGGGGGGGGAGAGATACGCAGTATTTT. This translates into CASSSEWGGRDTQYF.

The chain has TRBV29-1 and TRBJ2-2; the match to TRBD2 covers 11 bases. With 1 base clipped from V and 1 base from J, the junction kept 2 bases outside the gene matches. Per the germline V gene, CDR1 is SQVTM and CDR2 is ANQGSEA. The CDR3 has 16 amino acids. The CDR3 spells CSVEGTSGRNTGELFF. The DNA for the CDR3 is TGCAGCGTTGAAGGGACTAGCGGGCGGAACACCGGGGAGCTGTTTTTT.

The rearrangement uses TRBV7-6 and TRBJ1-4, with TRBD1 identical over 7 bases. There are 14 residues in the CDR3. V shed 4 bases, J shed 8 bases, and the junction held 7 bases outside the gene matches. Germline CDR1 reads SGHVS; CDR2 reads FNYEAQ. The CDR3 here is CASSSGTEPEKLFF. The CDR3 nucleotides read TGTGCCAGCAGCTCTGGGACAGAACCAGAAAAACTGTTTTTT.

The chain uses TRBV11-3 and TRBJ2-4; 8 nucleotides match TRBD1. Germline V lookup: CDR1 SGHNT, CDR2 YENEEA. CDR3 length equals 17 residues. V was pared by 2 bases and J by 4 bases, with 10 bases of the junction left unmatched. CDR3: CASSLNTPGTGKNIQYF. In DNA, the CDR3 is TGTGCCAGCAGCTTAAATACACCCGGGACAGGTAAAAACATTCAGTACTTC.

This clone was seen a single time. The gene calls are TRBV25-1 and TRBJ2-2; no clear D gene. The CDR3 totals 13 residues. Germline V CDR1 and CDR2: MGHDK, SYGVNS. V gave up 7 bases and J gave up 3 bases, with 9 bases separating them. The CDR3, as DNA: TGTGCCAGCACGCACCGGTACACCGGGGAGCTGTTTTTT. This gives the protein CASTHRYTGELFF.

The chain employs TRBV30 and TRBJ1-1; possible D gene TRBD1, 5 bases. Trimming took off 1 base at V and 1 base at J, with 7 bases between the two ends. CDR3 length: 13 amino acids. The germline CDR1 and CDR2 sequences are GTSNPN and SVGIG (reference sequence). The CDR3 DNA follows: TGTGCCTGGAGTGCAGGGTCGAACACTGAAGCTTTCTTT. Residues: CAWSAGSNTEAFF. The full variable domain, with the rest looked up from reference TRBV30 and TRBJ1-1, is SQTIHQWPATLVQPVGSPLSLECTVEGTSNPNLYWYRQAAGRGLQLLFYSVGIGQISSEVPQNLSASRPQDRQFILSSKKLLLSDSGFYLCAWSAGSNTEAFFGQGTRLTVV.

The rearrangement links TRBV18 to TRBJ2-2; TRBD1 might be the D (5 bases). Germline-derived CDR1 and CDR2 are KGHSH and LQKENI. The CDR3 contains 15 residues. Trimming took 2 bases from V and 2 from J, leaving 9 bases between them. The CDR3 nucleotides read TGTGCCAGCTCACCAGTGACAGCTAACACCGGGGAGCTGTTTTTT. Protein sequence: CASSPVTANTGELFF.

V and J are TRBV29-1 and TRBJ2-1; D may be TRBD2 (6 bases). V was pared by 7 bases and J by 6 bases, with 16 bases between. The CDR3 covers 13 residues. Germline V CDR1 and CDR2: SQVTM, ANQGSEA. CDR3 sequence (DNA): TGCAGCGCCCGAGGAGGGAAAGGCAATGAGCAGTTCTTC. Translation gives CSARGGKGNEQFF.

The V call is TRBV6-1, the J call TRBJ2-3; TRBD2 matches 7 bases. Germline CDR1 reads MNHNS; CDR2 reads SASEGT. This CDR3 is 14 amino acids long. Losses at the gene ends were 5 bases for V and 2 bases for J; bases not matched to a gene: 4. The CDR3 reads CASSLAVLTDTQYF. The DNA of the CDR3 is TGTGCCAGCAGTCTAGCGGTACTCACAGATACGCAGTATTTT.

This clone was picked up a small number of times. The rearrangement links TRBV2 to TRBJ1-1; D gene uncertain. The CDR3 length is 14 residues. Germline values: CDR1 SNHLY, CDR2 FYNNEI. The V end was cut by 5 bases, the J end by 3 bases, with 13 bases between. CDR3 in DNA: TGTGCCAGCAGTACGACCGGGATACACACTGAAGCTTTCTTT. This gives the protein CASSTTGIHTEAFF.

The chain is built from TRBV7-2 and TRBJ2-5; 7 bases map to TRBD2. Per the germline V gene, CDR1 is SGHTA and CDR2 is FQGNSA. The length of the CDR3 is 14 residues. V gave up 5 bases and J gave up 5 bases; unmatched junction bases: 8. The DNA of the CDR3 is TGTGCCAGCAGCGTAGAAGCGGGGCGGGAGACCCAGTACTTC. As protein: CASSVEAGRETQYF.

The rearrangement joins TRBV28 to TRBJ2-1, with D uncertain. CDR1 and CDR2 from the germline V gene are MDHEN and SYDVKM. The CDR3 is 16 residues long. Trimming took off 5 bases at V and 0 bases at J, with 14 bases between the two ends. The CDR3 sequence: CASSPLTLSSYNEQFF. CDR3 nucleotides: TGTGCCAGCAGTCCCCTTACATTAAGCTCCTACAATGAGCAGTTCTTC.

CDR3: CASSLAESGGFQPQHF. For the CDR3, the DNA is TGTGCCAGCAGTCTGGCGGAGTCAGGGGGCTTTCAGCCCCAGCATTTT. The V gene is TRBV28, the J gene TRBJ1-5, with 8 bases aligning to TRBD1. Germline V CDR1 and CDR2: MDHEN, SYDVKM. Trimming cost V 5 bases and J 6 bases; bases outside gene matches: 12. This CDR3 has 16 residues.